The clone carrying this T cell receptor beta chain was observed a few times. Antigen unknown. This sample includes further DNA sequences coding for the same CDR3. The whole isolated RNA underwent reverse transcription, so sequencing captured expressed TCRB transcripts. Generated by immunoSEQ multiplex PCR, the TCRdb table keeps only in-frame clones and is missing some. Of about 650,000 clones in the sample, 12% were seen once. The sample originates from a study of beta chain features in type 1 diabetes. The CDR3 is 13 amino acids. Trimming cost V 0 bases and J 5 bases, with 7 bases left between them. Germline CDR1 MNHEY, CDR2 SVGAGI. Study conclusions and caveats: TCRB CDR3s from Type 1 diabetes patients were moderately but significantly shorter in all four CD4+ subsets. Although PCR might favor shorter templates, it would do so equally in patients and controls.

The TCR sequence derives from a man aged 30 to 45 with type 1 diabetes. The sample was naive CD4+ T cells from blood. The chain has TRBV6-5 and TRBJ2-5; weak D call: TRBD2 (5 bases). CDR3 loop: CASSYSRGETQYF. The DNA of the CDR3 is TGTGCCAGCAGTTACTCGAGAGGGGAGACCCAGTACTTC.